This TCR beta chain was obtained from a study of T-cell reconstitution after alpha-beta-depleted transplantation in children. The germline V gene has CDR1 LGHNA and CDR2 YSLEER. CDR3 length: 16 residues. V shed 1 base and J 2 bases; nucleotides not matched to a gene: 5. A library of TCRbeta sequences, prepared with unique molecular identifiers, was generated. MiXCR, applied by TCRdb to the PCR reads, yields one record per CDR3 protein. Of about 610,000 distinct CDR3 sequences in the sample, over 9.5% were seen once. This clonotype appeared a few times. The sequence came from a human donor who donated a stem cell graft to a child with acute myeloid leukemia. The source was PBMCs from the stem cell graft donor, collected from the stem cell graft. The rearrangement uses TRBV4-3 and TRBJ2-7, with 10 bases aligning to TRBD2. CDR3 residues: CASSQGWTSGTYEQYF. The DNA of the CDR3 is TGCGCCAGCAGCCAAGGCTGGACTAGCGGAACCTACGAGCAGTACTTC.